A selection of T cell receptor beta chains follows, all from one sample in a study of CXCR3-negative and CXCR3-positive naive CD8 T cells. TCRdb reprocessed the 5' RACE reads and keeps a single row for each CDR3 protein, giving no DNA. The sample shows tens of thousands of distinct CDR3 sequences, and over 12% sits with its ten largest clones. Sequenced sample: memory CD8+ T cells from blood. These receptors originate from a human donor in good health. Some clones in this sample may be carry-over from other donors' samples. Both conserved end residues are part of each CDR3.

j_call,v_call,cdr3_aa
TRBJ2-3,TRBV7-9,CASSLKSTDTQYF
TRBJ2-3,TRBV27,CASRPAASGLGADTQYF
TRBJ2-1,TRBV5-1,CASTRPGGSYNEQFF
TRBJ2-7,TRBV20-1,CSAIAYQGQGYEQYF
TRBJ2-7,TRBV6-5,CASSPNWGTHYEQYF
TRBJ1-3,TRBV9,CASSGVATGNTIYF
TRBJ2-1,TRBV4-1,CASSIGVNEQFF
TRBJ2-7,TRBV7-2,CATQAGERREQYF
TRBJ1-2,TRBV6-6,CASSYSTGEGYTF
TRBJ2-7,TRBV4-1,CASSQDLREQYF
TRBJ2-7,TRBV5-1,CASSLGQGIYEQYF
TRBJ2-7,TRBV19,CASSITGLPDEQYF
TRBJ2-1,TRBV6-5,CATINRGEQFF
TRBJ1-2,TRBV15,CATWGTVQVGYGYTF
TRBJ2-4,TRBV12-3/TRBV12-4,CASSSDISAKNIQYF
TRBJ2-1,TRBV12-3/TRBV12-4,CASSFTGGGDNEQFF
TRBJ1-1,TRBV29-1,CSAVTLNTEAFF
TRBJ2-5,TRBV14,CASSHGLAGQETQYF
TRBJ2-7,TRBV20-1,CSARPRGIYHYEQYF
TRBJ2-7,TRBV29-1,CSALARGSVNSYEQYF
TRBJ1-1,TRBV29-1,CSVVGTGGGRTEAFF
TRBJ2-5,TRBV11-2,CASSLVEGRETQYF
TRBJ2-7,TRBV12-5,CASGYGGFGDEQYF
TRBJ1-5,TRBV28,CASRTTGTLGGNQPQHF
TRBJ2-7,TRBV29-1,CSVDSGPPSYEQYF
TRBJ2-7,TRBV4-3,CASSQGRGPYEQYF
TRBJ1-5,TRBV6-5,CASSPLGVGNQPQHF
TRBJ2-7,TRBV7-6,CASSPAVTYEQYF
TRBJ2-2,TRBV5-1,CASSHTGQITGELFF
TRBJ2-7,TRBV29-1,CSAAGTNTYEQYF
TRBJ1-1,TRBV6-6,CASSYSGETAFF
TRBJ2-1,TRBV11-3,CASSSRTSGRMYNEQFF
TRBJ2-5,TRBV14,CASSPSKAGSGETQYF
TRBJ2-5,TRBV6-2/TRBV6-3,CASTTAGAGETQYF
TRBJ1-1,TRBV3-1,CASSQVTDQGSEAFF
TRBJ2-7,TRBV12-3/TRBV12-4,CASSLGPRRNEQYF
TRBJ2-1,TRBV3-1,CASSHPSGGLNEQFF
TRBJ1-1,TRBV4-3,CASSPSTGSTEAFF
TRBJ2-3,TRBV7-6,CASSWGFADTQYF
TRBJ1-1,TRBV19,CASQPDSLNTEAFF
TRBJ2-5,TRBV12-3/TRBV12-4,CASSLPGEETQYF
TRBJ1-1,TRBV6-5,CASSYSRYGGRSTEAFF
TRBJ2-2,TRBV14,CASSQDWGATGELFF
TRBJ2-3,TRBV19,CASSFSGGAYSDTQYF
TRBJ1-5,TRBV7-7,CASSLARQGRSNQPQHF
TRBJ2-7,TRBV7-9,CASSSLPGRDHSYEQYF
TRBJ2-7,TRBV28,CASSLPGWGEQYF
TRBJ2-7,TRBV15,CATSSLSETSKQYF
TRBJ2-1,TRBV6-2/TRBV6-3,CASSLTVTGYNEQFF
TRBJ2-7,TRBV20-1,CSAREGNHEQYF
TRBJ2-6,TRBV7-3,CASSLDGPGNVLTF